Listed here are 25 T cell receptor beta chains from one sample, sequenced in a study of blood T cell dynamics during melanoma immunotherapy. The assay was immunoSEQ multiplex PCR, and TCRdb's table has in-frame clones only and misses some. The sample yields about 2,700 clones, about 83% seen once. Time point meaning: week 3, after first cycle of checkpoint inhibitor. This specimen consisted of blood, obtained from a patient treated with checkpoint blockade. The receptors derive from a human donor with melanoma.

The chain is built from TRBV19 and TRBJ2-7; D is unclear. Germline V gene data show CDR1 as LNHDA and CDR2 as SQIVND (reference sequence). The CDR3 has 14 residues. V was pared by 5 bases and J by 2 bases, with 13 bases between. As DNA, the CDR3 is TGTGCCAGTAGTGCCCCCGGGCCTCCCTACGAGCAGTACTTC. Protein sequence: CASSAPGPPYEQYF.

This chain connects TRBV4-1 to TRBJ2-5; possibly TRBD1 or TRBD2 for D (5 bases each). The J call may be faulty, since TRBJ2-7 better matches the DNA end. CDR1 MGHRA and CDR2 YSYEKL come from the germline V gene. The CDR3 is made up of 16 amino acids. CDR3: CASSQDGTRPPYEQYF. Here the CDR3 DNA reads TGCGCCAGCAGCCAAGATGGGACCCGACCCCCCTACGAGCAGTACTTC.

This chain links TRBV28 with TRBJ1-5, with D unresolved. With 7 bases removed from V and 0 bases from J, the gap between germline ends came to 16 bases. The length of the CDR3 is 16 residues. Germline CDR1 and CDR2: MDHEN and SYDVKM. CDR3 amino acids: CASTAGDTYSNQPQHF. CDR3 sequence (DNA): TGTGCCAGCACCGCCGGAGACACCTATAGCAATCAGCCCCAGCATTTT.

V is TRBV19 and J is TRBJ1-1; D unresolved. The V and J ends lost 7 bases and 1 base respectively, with 10 bases between them. The CDR3 has 13 residues. Germline loops: CDR1 LNHDA, CDR2 SQIVND (reference sequence). In nucleotides, the CDR3 is TGTGCCAGTACCAACTCGGAGAACACTGAAGCTTTCTTT. Translation gives CASTNSENTEAFF.

This clone was picked up one time. The chain uses TRBV11-3 and TRBJ2-7; D is possibly TRBD2 (5 bases). The CDR3 runs 13 residues. V lost 1 base, J lost 12 bases, and 16 bases lay in between. Germline loops: CDR1 SGHNT, CDR2 YENEEA. The CDR3 nucleotides read TGTGCCAGCAGCTTAGTGTCGAGGCCAGGACTGTACTTC. Its protein product is CASSLVSRPGLYF.

The chain has TRBV27 and TRBJ2-3, with D uncertain. V lost 0 bases, J lost 4 bases, and 8 bases lay in between. Germline V lookup: CDR1 MNHEY, CDR2 SMNVEV (reference sequence). CDR3 size: 14 residues. The chain's CDR3 is CASSLSIAPDTQYF. In DNA, the CDR3 is TGTGCCAGCAGTTTATCGATAGCCCCAGATACGCAGTATTTT.

V gene TRBV2 combines with J gene TRBJ2-5; 10 nucleotides align to TRBD1. The germline V gene has CDR1 SNHLY and CDR2 FYNNEI. The trim removed 7 bases at V and 4 bases at J, leaving 9 bases unmatched. The CDR3 is 15 amino acids. The CDR3 loop is CASTLATGGGETQYF. The CDR3 nucleotides are TGTGCCAGCACCCTTGCGACAGGGGGCGGAGAGACCCAGTACTTC.

The gene calls are TRBV7-9 and TRBJ1-6, with a tentative D call TRBD1 (5 bases). V lost 5 bases, J lost 10 bases, and 24 bases lay in between. CDR3 size: 17 residues. Looked up from germline, CDR1 is SEHNR and CDR2 is FQNEAQ (reference sequence). CDR3 amino acids: CASSPHDWGGVGSPLHF. As DNA, the CDR3 is TGTGCCAGCAGCCCCCACGATTGGGGGGGGGTGGGATCACCCCTCCACTTT.

In its sample, this clone was seen once. J is TRBJ1-2 and V is TRBV11-2, with D perhaps matching TRBD1 (6 bases). This CDR3 is built from 13 residues. Between the trimmed V and J ends, which lost 1 base and 6 bases, there was a span of 9 bases. The germline CDR1 and CDR2 sequences are SGHAT and FQNNGV. CDR3 sequence: CASSLGRGNGYTF. The CDR3 nucleotides are TGTGCCAGCAGCTTAGGCAGGGGTAATGGCTACACCTTC.

The table lists this clone with a count of one. The chain combines TRBV7-7 with TRBJ2-7; D not resolved. Germline V gives CDR1 SSHAT, CDR2 FNYEAQ (reference sequence). This CDR3 comprises 13 residues. V lost 1 base and J lost 5, with 9 bases in between. The CDR3 loop reads CASSLGLGDEQYF. As DNA, the CDR3 is TGTGCCAGCAGCTTAGGTTTGGGCGACGAGCAGTACTTC.

The sample holds a few counts of this clone. The chain recombines TRBV19 with TRBJ1-1, with D possibly being TRBD1 (6 bases). In germline, CDR1 is LNHDA, CDR2 SQIVND (reference sequence). The germline V and J ends were trimmed by 6 bases and 4 bases, with 12 bases remaining between them. The CDR3 runs to 13 residues. The CDR3 reads CASSLGGPTEAFF. CDR3 DNA sequence: TGTGCCAGTAGCCTCGGGGGGCCCACTGAAGCTTTCTTT.

The chain is built from TRBV7-9 and TRBJ1-1; 10 bases are a match to TRBD1. Losses at the gene ends were 3 bases for V and 0 bases for J; bases not matched to a gene: 4. Germline V gene sequence: CDR1 SEHNR, CDR2 FQNEAQ (reference sequence). CDR3 length: 16 amino acids. CDR3 sequence: CASSFPGTGVNTEAFF. The CDR3 nucleotides are TGTGCCAGCAGCTTTCCCGGGACAGGGGTGAACACTGAAGCTTTCTTT.

This chain connects TRBV19 to TRBJ2-5; D gene ambiguous. Trimming took 5 bases from V and 1 from J, leaving 14 bases between them. The germline V gene encodes CDR1 LNHDA and CDR2 SQIVND (reference sequence). This CDR3 spans 15 amino acids. The DNA for the CDR3 is TGTGCCAGTAGTCCACCGGGTCTCCGCCAAGAGACCCAGTACTTC. Protein sequence: CASSPPGLRQETQYF. Full variable domain (missing parts from reference TRBV19 and TRBJ2-5): DGGITQSPKYLFRKEGQNVTLSCEQNLNHDAMYWYRQDPGQGLRLIYYSQIVNDFQKGDIAEGYSVSREKKESFPLTVTSAQKNPTAFYLCASSPPGLRQETQYFGPGTRLLVL.

The J gene is TRBJ1-5, the V gene TRBV10-3; D possibly corresponds to TRBD1 (5 bases). The V gene's germline CDR1 is ENHRY and CDR2 SYGVKD. This CDR3 spans 12 amino acids. Trimming removed 0 bases from V and 15 bases from J, with 12 bases in between. In DNA, the CDR3 is TGTGCCATCAGTGAGTCGGGGGGGACGCTGCATTTT. Translated: CAISESGGTLHF.

The chain couples TRBV11-2 to TRBJ1-6, with 7 bases identical to TRBD1. Germline loops: CDR1 SGHAT, CDR2 FQNNGV. V lost 0 bases and J lost 10; bases outside the gene matches: 6. The CDR3 contains 15 residues. CDR3 sequence (DNA): TGTGCCAGCAGCTTAGACCCAGGGGGGGGATCACCCCTCCACTTT. It yields the protein CASSLDPGGGSPLHF.

The chain couples TRBV6-1 to TRBJ2-5; 7 nucleotides line up with TRBD2. V gave up 6 bases and J gave up 5 bases; unmatched junction bases: 9. The germline V gene encodes CDR1 MNHNS and CDR2 SASEGT. CDR3 length equals 14 residues. The CDR3 nucleotides read TGTGCCAGCAGGGGGACGGGAGGAGGGGAGACCCAGTACTTC. This encodes CASRGTGGGETQYF.

The chain links TRBV3-2 to TRBJ2-5. TRBV3-2 counts as a pseudogene. This CDR3 has 9 residues. CDR3 bases: TGTGCCAACCATCGGACCCAGTACTTC. This gives the protein CANHRTQYF.

The V gene is TRBV7-2, the J gene TRBJ1-1; 8 bases are shared with TRBD1. The CDR3 spans 13 residues. V shed 3 bases, J shed 13 bases, and the junction held 10 bases outside the gene matches. The germline CDR1 and CDR2 sequences are SGHTA and FQGNSA. The CDR3 sequence: CASSLTGEVRGFF. As DNA, the CDR3 is TGTGCCAGCAGCTTGACAGGGGAAGTTCGAGGTTTCTTT.

The chain links TRBV6-6 to TRBJ2-7, with D maybe TRBD2 (5 bases). This CDR3 has 12 amino acids. V lost 5 bases and J 7 bases, leaving 12 bases between the germline ends. Germline values: CDR1 MNHNY, CDR2 SVGAGI (reference sequence). CDR3 sequence: CASSRKLGEQYF. In DNA form, the CDR3 reads TGTGCCAGCAGTCGAAAACTAGGTGAGCAGTACTTC.

The chain is built from TRBV7-9 and TRBJ1-4; a possible D gene is TRBD1 (5 bases). The CDR3 consists of 14 residues. The germline gives CDR1 SEHNR, CDR2 FQNEAQ (reference sequence). Trimming stripped 5 bases from V and 7 bases from J, with 14 bases between. CDR3 loop: CASSPREEGEKLFF. In DNA, the CDR3 is TGTGCCAGCAGCCCCAGGGAGGAGGGTGAAAAACTGTTTTTT.

The J gene is TRBJ2-1, the V gene TRBV7-8, with D perhaps matching TRBD1 or TRBD2 (7 bases each). Germline lookup yields CDR1 SGHVS and CDR2 FQNEAQ. This CDR3 comprises 14 residues. Trimming took 2 bases from V and 7 from J, leaving 12 bases between them. CDR3 protein: CASSLYRGGNEQFF. The CDR3 DNA reads TGTGCCAGCAGCTTATACAGGGGAGGGAATGAGCAGTTCTTC.

This clone has a single count. The chain carries TRBV29-1 and TRBJ1-4; possible D gene TRBD1, 5 bases. This CDR3 region has 12 residues. The germline gives CDR1 SQVTM, CDR2 ANQGSEA. V lost 6 bases to trimming and J lost 7 bases, with 12 bases between them. The DNA of the CDR3 is TGCAGCGTCCAGGGCTTGGGTGAAAAACTGTTTTTT. This codes for CSVQGLGEKLFF.

The chain is built from TRBV7-2 and TRBJ2-4, with D perhaps matching TRBD2 (6 bases). Trimming took off 8 bases at V and 0 bases at J, with 11 bases between the two ends. The germline V gene encodes CDR1 SGHTA and CDR2 FQGNSA. The CDR3 consists of 14 residues. The CDR3 nucleotides read TGTGCCAGCCTCCCGGGGGTAGCCAAAAACATTCAGTACTTC. Its translation is CASLPGVAKNIQYF.

This chain connects TRBV27 to TRBJ2-7; tentatively, D is TRBD1 (5 bases). This CDR3 comprises 14 residues. CDR1 and CDR2 (germline): MNHEY, SMNVEV (reference sequence). V lost 2 bases and J lost 1, with 9 bases in between. CDR3 loop: CASSLNGQSYEQYF. The CDR3 DNA follows: TGTGCCAGCAGTTTAAATGGACAATCCTACGAGCAGTACTTC.

V usage is TRBV30 and J usage is TRBJ1-1; D call uncertain. The germline V gene encodes CDR1 GTSNPN and CDR2 SVGIG (reference sequence). V lost 4 bases, J lost 0 bases, and 15 bases lay in between. The length of the CDR3 is 15 residues. CDR3 DNA sequence: TGTGCCTGGAATAGTTTTGGACGTTTGAACACTGAAGCTTTCTTT. This translates into CAWNSFGRLNTEAFF. The complete variable domain, with remaining parts taken from reference TRBV30 and TRBJ1-1, reads SQTIHQWPATLVQPVGSPLSLECTVEGTSNPNLYWYRQAAGRGLQLLFYSVGIGQISSEVPQNLSASRPQDRQFILSSKKLLLSDSGFYLCAWNSFGRLNTEAFFGQGTRLTVV.